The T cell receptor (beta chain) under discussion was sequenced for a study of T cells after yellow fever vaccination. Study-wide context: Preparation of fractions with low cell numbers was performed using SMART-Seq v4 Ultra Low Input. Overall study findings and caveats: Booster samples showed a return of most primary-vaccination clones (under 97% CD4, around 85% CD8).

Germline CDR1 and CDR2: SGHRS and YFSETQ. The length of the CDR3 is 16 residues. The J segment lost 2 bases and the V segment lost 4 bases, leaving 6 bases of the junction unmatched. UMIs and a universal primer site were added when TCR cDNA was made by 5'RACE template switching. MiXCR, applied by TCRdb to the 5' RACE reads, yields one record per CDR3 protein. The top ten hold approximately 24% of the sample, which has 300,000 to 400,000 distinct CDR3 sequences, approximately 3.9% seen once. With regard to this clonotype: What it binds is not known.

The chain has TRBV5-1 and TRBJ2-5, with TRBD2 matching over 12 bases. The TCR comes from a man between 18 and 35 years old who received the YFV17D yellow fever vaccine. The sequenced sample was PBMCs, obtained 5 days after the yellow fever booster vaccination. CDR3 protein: CASSPGGLAGQETQYF. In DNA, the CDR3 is TGCGCCAGCAGCCCCGGAGGACTAGCGGGGCAAGAGACCCAGTACTTC. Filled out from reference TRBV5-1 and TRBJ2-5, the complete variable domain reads KAGVTQTPRYLIKTRGQQVTLSCSPISGHRSVSWYQQTPGQGLQFLFEYFSETQRNKGNFPGRFSGRQFSNSRSEMNVSTLELGDSALYLCASSPGGLAGQETQYFGPGTRLLVL.